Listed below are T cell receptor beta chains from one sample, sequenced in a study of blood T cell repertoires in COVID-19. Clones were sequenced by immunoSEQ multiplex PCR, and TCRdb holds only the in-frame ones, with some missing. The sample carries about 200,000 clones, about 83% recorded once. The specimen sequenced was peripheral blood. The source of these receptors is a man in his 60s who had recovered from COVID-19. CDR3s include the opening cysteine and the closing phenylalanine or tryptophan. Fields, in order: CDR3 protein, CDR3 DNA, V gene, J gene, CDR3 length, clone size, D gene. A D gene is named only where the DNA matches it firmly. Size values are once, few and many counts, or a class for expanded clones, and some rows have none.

cdr3_aa: CASSPNQPGGGAGETQYF; cdr3_nt: TGTGCCAGCAGCCCTAACCAACCGGGAGGGGGCGCGGGGGAGACCCAGTACTTC; v_call: TRBV27; j_call: TRBJ2-5; cdr3_length: 18; clone_size: once; d_call: NA
cdr3_aa: CASSLRSLAGQTYEQYF; cdr3_nt: TGTGCCAGCAGCTTAAGATCGCTAGCGGGACAAACCTACGAGCAGTACTTC; v_call: TRBV7-2; j_call: TRBJ2-7; cdr3_length: 17; clone_size: NA; d_call: TRBD2
cdr3_aa: CASALASGVYEQYF; cdr3_nt: TGTGCCAGTGCGCTCGCTAGCGGTGTCTACGAGCAGTACTTC; v_call: TRBV2; j_call: TRBJ2-7; cdr3_length: 14; clone_size: NA; d_call: TRBD2
cdr3_aa: CASSFLGPYSPLHF; cdr3_nt: TGTGCCAGCAGTTTTTTGGGCCCTTATTCACCCCTCCACTTT; v_call: TRBV27; j_call: TRBJ1-6; cdr3_length: 14; clone_size: few; d_call: NA
cdr3_aa: CASSSGLAGGYNEQFF; cdr3_nt: TGTGCCAGCAGTTCGGGACTAGCGGGGGGATACAATGAGCAGTTCTTC; v_call: TRBV6-2/TRBV6-3; j_call: TRBJ2-1; cdr3_length: 16; clone_size: NA; d_call: TRBD2
cdr3_aa: CSGGPAYEQFF; cdr3_nt: TGCAGTGGGGGGCCAGCCTATGAGCAGTTCTTC; v_call: TRBV20-1; j_call: TRBJ2-1; cdr3_length: 11; clone_size: NA; d_call: NA
cdr3_aa: CASSQDHQRRDTQYF; cdr3_nt: TGTGCCAGCAGCCAAGATCACCAGCGACGAGATACGCAGTATTTT; v_call: TRBV3-1/TRBV3-2; j_call: TRBJ2-3; cdr3_length: 15; clone_size: once; d_call: NA
cdr3_aa: CASSQDRGNIQYF; cdr3_nt: TGTGCCAGCAGCCAAGACAGGGGTAACATTCAGTACTTC; v_call: TRBV3-1/TRBV3-2; j_call: TRBJ2-4; cdr3_length: 13; clone_size: NA; d_call: NA
cdr3_aa: CASSQRADRATNEQYF; cdr3_nt: TGTGCCAGCAGCCAGAGGGCTGACAGGGCAACTAACGAGCAGTACTTC; v_call: TRBV3-1/TRBV3-2; j_call: TRBJ2-7; cdr3_length: 16; clone_size: NA; d_call: TRBD1
cdr3_aa: CASTLRTASNQPQHF; cdr3_nt: TGTGCCAGCACCCTCCGGACAGCTAGCAATCAGCCCCAGCATTTT; v_call: TRBV2; j_call: TRBJ1-5; cdr3_length: 15; clone_size: few; d_call: NA
cdr3_aa: CASSTPSGSIETQYF; cdr3_nt: TGTGCCAGCAGCACCCCTAGCGGCTCAATAGAGACCCAGTACTTC; v_call: TRBV7-2; j_call: TRBJ2-5; cdr3_length: 15; clone_size: NA; d_call: TRBD2
cdr3_aa: CASRETGYGYTF; cdr3_nt: TGTGCCAGTAGAGAGACGGGCTATGGCTACACCTTC; v_call: TRBV2; j_call: TRBJ1-2; cdr3_length: 12; clone_size: NA; d_call: NA
cdr3_aa: CASSLAFSNYGYTF; cdr3_nt: TGTGCCAGCAGCTTGGCTTTTTCCAACTATGGCTACACCTTC; v_call: TRBV7-9; j_call: TRBJ1-2; cdr3_length: 14; clone_size: NA; d_call: NA
cdr3_aa: CASGRTGDGMRYTF; cdr3_nt: TGTGCCAGCGGCAGGACAGGGGACGGTATGAGGTACACCTTC; v_call: TRBV5-4; j_call: TRBJ1-2; cdr3_length: 14; clone_size: NA; d_call: TRBD1
cdr3_aa: CASSLTAGEQFF; cdr3_nt: TGCGCCAGCAGCTTGACCGCCGGTGAGCAGTTCTTC; v_call: TRBV5-1; j_call: TRBJ2-1; cdr3_length: 12; clone_size: NA; d_call: NA
cdr3_aa: CASSISGRGEYNEQFF; cdr3_nt: TGTGCCAGTAGTATATCTGGGCGGGGGGAATACAATGAGCAGTTCTTC; v_call: TRBV19; j_call: TRBJ2-1; cdr3_length: 16; clone_size: NA; d_call: TRBD2
cdr3_aa: CASSRSEGYSEAFF; cdr3_nt: TGCGCCAGCAGCCGCTCCGAGGGATACTCTGAAGCTTTCTTT; v_call: TRBV5-1; j_call: TRBJ1-1; cdr3_length: 14; clone_size: few; d_call: NA
cdr3_aa: CASSNVGDYGYTF; cdr3_nt: TGTGCCAGCAGCAATGTTGGAGATTATGGCTACACCTTC; v_call: TRBV6-2/TRBV6-3; j_call: TRBJ1-2; cdr3_length: 13; clone_size: NA; d_call: NA
cdr3_aa: CASSLGGFGQNSPLHF; cdr3_nt: TGTGCCAGCAGCTTAGGAGGATTTGGCCAAAATTCACCCCTCCACTTT; v_call: TRBV11-1; j_call: TRBJ1-6; cdr3_length: 16; clone_size: NA; d_call: NA